This is a list of T cell receptor beta chains from one sample in a study of T cell responses to AZD1222 COVID-19 vaccine. Sequenced by immunoSEQ multiplex PCR; TCRdb stores in-frame clones only, minus some. The data contain 110,000 to 150,000 clones, 70% to 90% of them seen just once; the ten biggest clones take up more than 7%. This specimen consisted of peripheral blood, obtained on day 0 of AZD1222 vaccination. The receptors shown here come from an adult in good health. Both conserved end residues are part of each CDR3. A D gene is named only where the DNA matches it firmly.

D: NA
J: TRBJ2-1
V: TRBV7-9
CDR3: CASSLGAAYNEQFF
DNA: TGTGCCAGCAGCTTAGGGGCAGCTTACAATGAGCAGTTCTTC

D: NA
J: TRBJ1-2
V: TRBV6-4
CDR3: CASSDSWGRYGYTF
DNA: TGTGCCAGCAGTGACTCCTGGGGGCGATATGGCTACACCTTC

D: NA
J: TRBJ1-1
V: TRBV9
CDR3: CASSVRGNAEAFF
DNA: TGTGCCAGCAGCGTAAGGGGGAACGCTGAAGCTTTCTTT

D: TRBD2
J: TRBJ2-7
V: TRBV10-2
CDR3: CASRPGLDEQYF
DNA: TGCGCCAGCAGGCCGGGACTAGACGAGCAGTACTTC

D: TRBD2
J: TRBJ2-4
V: TRBV7-2
CDR3: CASSASFSGGAENIQYF
DNA: TGTGCCAGCAGCGCCTCCTTTAGCGGGGGGGCCGAAAACATTCAGTACTTC

D: TRBD2
J: TRBJ2-7
V: TRBV25-1
CDR3: CASSGPGTSVGEQYF
DNA: TGTGCCAGCAGTGGACCGGGGACTAGCGTAGGCGAGCAGTACTTC

D: NA
J: TRBJ1-1
V: TRBV12-3/TRBV12-4
CDR3: CAGRTNTEAFF
DNA: TGTGCCGGAAGAACAAACACTGAAGCTTTCTTT

D: TRBD1
J: TRBJ2-7
V: TRBV4-1
CDR3: CASSQEDRGPTYEQYF
DNA: TGCGCCAGCAGCCAGGAAGACAGGGGGCCTACCTACGAGCAGTACTTC

D: NA
J: TRBJ2-2
V: TRBV10-3
CDR3: CAISESRGNTGELFF
DNA: TGTGCCATCAGTGAGTCGCGGGGGAACACCGGGGAGCTGTTTTTT

D: NA
J: TRBJ2-5
V: TRBV7-7
CDR3: CASSPGETQYF
DNA: TGTGCTAGCAGCCCTGGGGAGACCCAGTACTTC